This passage covers 14 T cell receptor beta chains from one sample sequenced in a study of naive and memory T cell subsets. An oligonucleotide containing a UMI was ligated to the 3' end of TCR cDNA. Four PCR rounds used nested alpha and beta constant region primers plus the SP2 primer. TCRdb fed the 5' RACE reads into MiXCR, producing one record per CDR3 protein. The sample consists of roughly 56,000 distinct CDR3 sequences, about 7% of them appearing once. These receptors all come from a male donor in good health.

This clonotype was observed a handful of times. The J gene is TRBJ2-7, the V gene TRBV20-1; either TRBD1 or TRBD2 may supply D (5 bases each). The CDR3 spans 12 residues. Germline CDR1 reads DFQATT; CDR2 reads SNEGSKA (reference sequence). V shed 0 bases and J shed 6 bases, with 9 bases lying between them. The CDR3 reads CSARDGAGEQYF. CDR3 DNA: TGCAGTGCTAGAGATGGGGCGGGCGAGCAGTACTTC.

This clonotype was observed a handful of times. V is TRBV12-5 and J is TRBJ2-5, with 12 bases aligning to TRBD2. Germline V gene data show CDR1 as LGHNT and CDR2 as FRNRAP. The junction had 6 bases not matched to a gene; V was cut back by 5 bases and J by 5 bases. The CDR3 totals 15 residues. The CDR3 region is CASGQGLAGLETQYF. CDR3 coding DNA: TGTGCTAGTGGTCAAGGACTAGCGGGACTGGAGACCCAGTACTTC.

The CDR3 is CSARNREFSYEQYF. CDR3 in DNA: TGCAGTGCTAGAAACAGAGAGTTTTCCTACGAGCAGTACTTC. This chain uses TRBV20-1 with TRBJ2-7; D is unresolved. Germline assignment: CDR1 DFQATT and CDR2 SNEGSKA (reference sequence). The CDR3 loop spans 14 amino acids. V was shortened by 2 bases and J by 1 base, with 12 bases between the two germline ends.

This clonotype has more than one count but fewer than ten. The genes are TRBV6-6 and TRBJ1-4; D gene ambiguous. The germline CDR1 and CDR2 sequences are MNHNY and SVGAGI (reference sequence). The CDR3 length is 16 residues. The germline V and J ends were trimmed by 2 bases and 0 bases, with 10 bases remaining between them. The chain's CDR3 is CASSYAERSTNEKLFF. The CDR3 DNA is TGTGCCAGCAGTTACGCAGAGCGGTCAACTAATGAAAAACTGTTTTTT.

This clonotype has a count of ten or more. The gene calls are TRBV7-2 and TRBJ1-1, with no clear D. This CDR3 has 13 residues. Trimming removed 5 bases from V and 5 bases from J, with 12 bases in between. Per the germline V gene, CDR1 is SGHTA and CDR2 is FQGNSA. DNA of the CDR3: TGTGCCAGCAGCCTCACGGAGGTTACTGAAGCTTTCTTT. Protein: CASSLTEVTEAFF.

The V call is TRBV5-6, the J call TRBJ2-7; D unresolved. The V gene's germline CDR1 is SGHDT and CDR2 YYEEEE. CDR3 length: 13 amino acids. V was pared by 4 bases and J by 5 bases, with 13 bases between. CDR3 loop: CASSISGPNEQYF. CDR3 nucleotide sequence: TGTGCCAGCAGCATCTCCGGGCCCAACGAGCAGTACTTC.

V usage is TRBV5-5 and J usage is TRBJ1-1; 7 nucleotides line up with TRBD1. V lost 4 bases to trimming and J lost 2 bases; unmatched junction nucleotides: 5. CDR1 is SGHKS and CDR2 is YYEKEE in the germline V gene (reference sequence). CDR3 length: 14 amino acids. CDR3 bases: TGTGCCAGCAGCAGGGGACAGTTTAACACTGAAGCTTTCTTT. Translated: CASSRGQFNTEAFF.

J is TRBJ2-7 and V is TRBV7-9; D is perhaps TRBD1 (5 bases). Trimming shortened V by 0 bases and J by 3 bases, and 6 bases separated the two germline ends. The germline gives CDR1 SEHNR, CDR2 FQNEAQ (reference sequence). The CDR3 length is 13 residues. DNA of the CDR3: TGTGCCAGCAGCTTAGCCGACAGCTACGAGCAGTACTTC. Protein: CASSLADSYEQYF.

This chain links TRBV5-1 with TRBJ2-7; 7 positions match TRBD1. The V segment lost 4 bases and the J segment 0 bases; nucleotides outside the gene matches: 7. The CDR3 sequence is 15 residues long. From germline, CDR1 is SGHRS and CDR2 YFSETQ. CDR3 sequence reads: CASSEGTVSSYEQYF. CDR3 DNA: TGCGCCAGCAGCGAGGGGACAGTGAGCTCCTACGAGCAGTACTTC. The whole variable domain, filled in from reference TRBV5-1 and TRBJ2-7, reads KAGVTQTPRYLIKTRGQQVTLSCSPISGHRSVSWYQQTPGQGLQFLFEYFSETQRNKGNFPGRFSGRQFSNSRSEMNVSTLELGDSALYLCASSEGTVSSYEQYFGPGTRLTVT.

The sample holds many counts of this clonotype. The genes are TRBV18 and TRBJ2-1, with TRBD2 matching 13 bases. Germline V gene lookup returns CDR1 KGHSH and CDR2 LQKENI. There are 15 residues in the CDR3. With V trimmed by 6 bases and J by 7 bases, 6 bases remained unmatched. CDR3 coding DNA: TGTGCCAGCTCCCCGGGACTAGCGGGGCTGAATGAGCAGTTCTTC. Translation: CASSPGLAGLNEQFF.

This clonotype was picked up many times. J is TRBJ1-5 and V is TRBV9, with 10 bases identical to TRBD1. With V trimmed by 4 bases and J by 0 bases, 7 bases remained unmatched. The germline gives CDR1 SGDLS, CDR2 YYNGEE. This CDR3 has 17 amino acids. The DNA of the CDR3 is TGTGCCAGCAGCCCTGGGACAGGGGATCCTAGCAATCAGCCCCAGCATTTT. Translated: CASSPGTGDPSNQPQHF.

The J gene is TRBJ2-1, the V gene TRBV24-1; D ambiguous. V lost 3 bases, J lost 6 bases, and 5 bases lay in between. CDR3 length: 12 residues. Germline V gene data show CDR1 as KGHDR and CDR2 as SFDVKD. The CDR3 protein is CATSDRSNEQFF. In nucleotides, the CDR3 is TGTGCCACCAGTGATCGGAGCAATGAGCAGTTCTTC.

This clonotype was picked up a small number of times. The chain couples TRBV7-7 to TRBJ2-2, with 8 positions matching TRBD2. CDR3 length: 15 residues. J lost 2 bases, V lost 4 bases, and 3 bases had no gene match. The germline gives CDR1 SSHAT, CDR2 FNYEAQ (reference sequence). CDR3 in DNA: TGTGCCAGCAGCTCCCGGGGGGGCAACACCGGGGAGCTGTTTTTT. Its translation: CASSSRGGNTGELFF.

This clonotype has only a few counts. This chain joins TRBV20-1 and TRBJ1-2; 8 nucleotides line up with TRBD1. The V gene end was trimmed by 6 bases and the J gene end by 7 bases; junction bases not matched to a gene: 10. The length of the CDR3 is 13 residues. CDR1 is DFQATT and CDR2 is SNEGSKA in the germline V gene (reference sequence). The CDR3 protein is CSASEQGDCGYTF. CDR3 DNA: TGCAGTGCATCTGAACAGGGGGATTGTGGCTACACCTTC.